This TCR beta chain was found in a study of cytomegalovirus exposure and HLA in healthy donors. On this clone itself: The antigen remains undetermined.

Study outcomes and limitations: Per a later analysis, about 18,000 TCR beta sequences showed association with HLA alleles at 0.05 false discovery rate. Some TCR beta chains (more than 150 of them) were listed as cytomegalovirus-associated.

V lost 5 bases, J lost 8 bases, and 12 bases stayed unmatched. This CDR3 has 16 residues. The germline gives CDR1 MNHEY, CDR2 SMNVEV (reference sequence). The PCR had 60 Vbeta and 13 Jbeta primers. Authors' analysis steps: Unique TCR beta chains totaled roughly 79 million in a later count, with around 10 million of them shared. Some clones are missing from TCRdb's copy, which holds only in-frame ones; the method was immunoSEQ multiplex PCR. The D gene and trimming were derived from the DNA, and the V and J assignments and clone size from that table. The top ten hold around 15% of the sample, which has about 120,000 clones, roughly three quarters seen once.

Sequenced input: PBMCs. V and J are TRBV27 and TRBJ2-1; 10 bases fit TRBD2. This clonotype was sampled from a man aged 50 or older in good health and CMV-seropositive. The CDR3 protein is CASSTRTSGVGDEQFF. In DNA form, the CDR3 reads TGTGCCAGCAGTACCCGGACTAGCGGAGTGGGGGATGAGCAGTTCTTC.